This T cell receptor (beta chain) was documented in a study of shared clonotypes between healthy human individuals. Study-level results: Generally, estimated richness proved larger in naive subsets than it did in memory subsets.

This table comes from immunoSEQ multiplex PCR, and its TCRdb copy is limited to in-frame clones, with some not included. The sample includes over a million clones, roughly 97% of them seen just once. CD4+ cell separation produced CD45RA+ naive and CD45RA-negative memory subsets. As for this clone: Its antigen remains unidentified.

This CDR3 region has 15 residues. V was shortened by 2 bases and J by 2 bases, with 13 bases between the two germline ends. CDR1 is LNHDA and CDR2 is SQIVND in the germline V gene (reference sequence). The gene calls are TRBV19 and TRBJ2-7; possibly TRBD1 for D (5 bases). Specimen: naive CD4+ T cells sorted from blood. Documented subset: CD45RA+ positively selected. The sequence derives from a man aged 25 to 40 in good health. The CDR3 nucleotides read TGTGCCAGTAGTATAAAAGACAGACCCACCTACGAGCAGTACTTC. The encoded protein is CASSIKDRPTYEQYF.